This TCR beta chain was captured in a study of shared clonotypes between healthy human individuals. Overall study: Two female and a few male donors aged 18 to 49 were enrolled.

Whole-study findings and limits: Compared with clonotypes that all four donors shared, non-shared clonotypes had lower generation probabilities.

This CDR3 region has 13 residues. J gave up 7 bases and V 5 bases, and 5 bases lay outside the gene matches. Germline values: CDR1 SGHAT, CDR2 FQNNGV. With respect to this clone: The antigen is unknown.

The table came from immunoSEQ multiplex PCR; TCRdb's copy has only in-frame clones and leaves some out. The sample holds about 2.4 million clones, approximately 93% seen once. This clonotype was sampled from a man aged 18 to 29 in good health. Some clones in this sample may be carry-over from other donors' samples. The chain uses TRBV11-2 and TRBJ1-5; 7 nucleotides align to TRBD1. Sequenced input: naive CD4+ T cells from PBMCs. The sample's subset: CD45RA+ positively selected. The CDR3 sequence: CASSKGTAQPQHF. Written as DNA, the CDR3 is TGTGCCAGCAGCAAAGGGACAGCCCAGCCCCAGCATTTT.